The rows below give T cell receptor beta chains drawn from one sample of a study of HIV-infected children after antiretroviral therapy interruption. A single record per CDR3 protein comes from TCRdb applying MiXCR to the 3' RACE reads. The sample records about 86,000 distinct CDR3 sequences, around 6.9% being singletons. The starting material was CD45RA+ CD4+ T cells from PBMCs, pooled from several time points, obtained from a donor given antiretroviral therapy, either interrupted or continuous. These TCRs come from a pool of human donors with HIV. Both conserved end residues are part of each CDR3. The D gene is left open where the match is weak. Expanded clones get a size class; other rows say once, few or many, or leave the size out.

clone_size | j_call | d_call | v_call | cdr3_aa | cdr3_nt
many | TRBJ2-7 | - | TRBV12-5 | CASANRFSYEQYF | TGTGCTAGTGCCAACAGGTTTTCCTACGAGCAGTACTTC
few | TRBJ2-2 | - | TRBV7-2 | CASSLTAGYTGELFF | TGTGCCAGCAGCTTAACAGCAGGGTACACCGGGGAGCTGTTTTTT
- | TRBJ2-5 | - | TRBV5-6 | CASSFTGVQETQYF | TGTGCCAGCAGCTTTACGGGAGTTCAAGAGACCCAGTACTTC
many | TRBJ2-7 | - | TRBV14 | CASSHVRSRKGTYEQYF | TGTGCCAGCAGCCATGTCCGGTCCAGAAAAGGAACCTACGAGCAGTACTTC
many | TRBJ1-1 | - | TRBV5-1 | CASSLVGTTNTEAFF | TGCGCCAGCAGCTTGGTGGGGACAACGAACACTGAAGCTTTCTTT
many | TRBJ1-5 | TRBD1 | TRBV7-2 | CASSLPGQGSQPQHF | TGTGCCAGCAGCTTACCGGGACAGGGCAGTCAGCCCCAGCATTTT
many | TRBJ1-4 | - | TRBV2 | CASTSDEKLFF | TGTGCCAGTACTTCCGATGAAAAACTGTTTTTT
many | TRBJ2-3 | TRBD1 | TRBV5-1 | CASSLEGTGWSDTQYF | TGCGCCAGCAGCTTGGAAGGGACAGGGTGGTCAGATACGCAGTATTTT
- | TRBJ2-5 | - | TRBV4-1 | CASSQWVKGTQYF | TGCGCCAGCAGCCAATGGGTCAAAGGGACCCAGTACTTC
many | TRBJ2-7 | - | TRBV5-5 | CASSSTGRYTYEQYF | TGTGCCAGCAGCTCTACGGGACGATACACCTACGAGCAGTACTTC
few | TRBJ1-5 | TRBD1 | TRBV5-1 | CASSFETGGNQPQHF | TGCGCCAGCAGCTTCGAGACAGGGGGCAATCAGCCCCAGCATTTT
- | TRBJ2-7 | - | TRBV24-1 | CATSGGPMSSYEQYF | TGTGCCACCAGTGGAGGGCCCATGAGCTCCTACGAGCAGTACTTC
many | TRBJ2-1 | - | TRBV7-2 | CASSLVRGLIDEQFF | TGTGCCAGCAGCTTAGTACGCGGACTAATCGATGAGCAGTTCTTC
- | TRBJ2-1 | TRBD2 | TRBV20-1 | CSARGGLTSSNEQFF | TGCAGTGCTAGAGGAGGGCTGACTAGCAGCAATGAGCAGTTCTTC
many | TRBJ1-5 | - | TRBV7-2 | CASSLGEHSNQPQHF | TGTGCCAGCAGCTTAGGAGAACATAGCAATCAGCCCCAGCATTTT
many | TRBJ2-3 | TRBD1 | TRBV5-1 | CASSFRQGVMTDTQYF | TGCGCCAGCAGCTTTCGGCAGGGGGTTATGACAGATACGCAGTATTTT
many | TRBJ2-7 | - | TRBV20-1 | CSARRTASYEQYF | TGCAGTGCTAGAAGGACAGCCTCCTACGAGCAGTACTTC
many | TRBJ2-7 | - | TRBV12-3/TRBV12-4 | CASSFGGPYEQYF | TGTGCCAGCAGTTTTGGGGGCCCCTACGAGCAGTACTTC
many | TRBJ2-2 | - | TRBV5-2 | CASNFISGELFF | TGTGCCAGCAACTTTATCTCCGGGGAGCTGTTTTTT
many | TRBJ2-7 | - | TRBV7-2 | CASSLSAVSYEQYF | TGTGCCAGCAGCTTGTCCGCGGTCTCCTACGAGCAGTACTTC
many | TRBJ2-5 | TRBD1 | TRBV6-1 | CASPDRETFQETQYF | TGTGCCAGCCCGGACAGGGAAACTTTCCAAGAGACCCAGTACTTC
many | TRBJ2-3 | - | TRBV7-3 | CASSLRQRYTDTQYF | TGTGCCAGCAGCTTGAGACAGAGATACACAGATACGCAGTATTTT
many | TRBJ2-1 | - | TRBV5-1 | CASSLAVPPSGNEQFF | TGCGCCAGCAGCTTGGCTGTTCCCCCGTCCGGGAATGAGCAGTTCTTC
- | TRBJ2-7 | - | TRBV12-3/TRBV12-4 | CAISLYYEQYF | TGTGCCATCAGTTTATACTACGAGCAGTACTTC
many | TRBJ2-7 | - | TRBV20-1 | CSAIGLGGLREQYF | TGCAGTGCTATTGGATTAGGAGGGCTTCGCGAGCAGTACTTC
many | TRBJ2-5 | TRBD1 | TRBV2 | CASSLGQGVQETQYF | TGTGCCAGCAGCCTCGGACAGGGCGTACAAGAGACCCAGTACTTC
many | TRBJ2-7 | - | TRBV5-1 | CASSPAPLWEQYF | TGCGCCAGCAGCCCAGCGCCCCTTTGGGAGCAGTACTTC
many | TRBJ2-1 | - | TRBV5-6 | CASSSLTNEQFF | TGTGCCAGCAGCTCCCTCACAAATGAGCAGTTCTTC
many | TRBJ2-7 | - | TRBV20-1 | CSGKGTYEQYF | TGCAGTGGAAAGGGAACCTACGAGCAGTACTTC
- | TRBJ2-7 | TRBD1 | TRBV28 | CAIEGTDYEQYF | TGTGCTATAGAAGGGACAGATTACGAGCAGTACTTC
many | TRBJ1-1 | - | TRBV5-5 | CASSLYRATEAFF | TGTGCCAGCAGCTTGTACAGGGCGACTGAAGCTTTCTTT
few | TRBJ2-7 | TRBD2 | TRBV5-1 | CASSLVSGSYEQYF | TGCGCCAGCAGCTTGGTTAGCGGGAGCTACGAGCAGTACTTC
- | TRBJ2-5 | - | TRBV18 | CASSSDWGETQYF | TGTGCCAGCTCATCCGACTGGGGAGAGACCCAGTACTTC
- | TRBJ1-1 | TRBD1 | TRBV7-3 | CASLKLRGQGLNTEAFF | TGTGCCAGCCTTAAGCTAAGGGGACAGGGCTTGAACACTGAAGCTTTCTTT
few | TRBJ2-5 | TRBD1 | TRBV5-4 | CASSLTGQGVGETQYF | TGTGCCAGCAGCTTGACAGGACAGGGGGTCGGAGAGACCCAGTACTTC
many | TRBJ2-1 | TRBD1 | TRBV12-3/TRBV12-4 | CASSDRGYNEQFF | TGTGCCAGCAGCGACAGGGGCTACAATGAGCAGTTCTTC
- | TRBJ2-1 | TRBD1 | TRBV12-3/TRBV12-4 | CASSPDRGRSSYNEQFF | TGTGCCAGCAGTCCCGACAGGGGTCGGAGCTCCTACAATGAGCAGTTCTTC
many | TRBJ2-6 | TRBD1 | TRBV19 | CASRGQGLRTGANVLTF | TGTGCCAGTAGGGGACAGGGATTGCGAACTGGGGCCAACGTCCTGACTTTC
many | TRBJ2-3 | - | TRBV28 | CALIPLLGRRTGVRDTQYF | TGTGCTTTGATCCCCCTTCTGGGGCGCCGGACCGGGGTTCGGGATACGCAGTATTTT
many | TRBJ2-6 | - | TRBV12-5 | CASGWAVLGSGANVLTF | TGTGCTAGTGGTTGGGCGGTATTGGGCTCTGGGGCCAACGTCCTGACTTTC
- | TRBJ1-2 | TRBD1 | TRBV9 | CASSVRTGPAETF | TGTGCCAGCAGCGTCAGGACAGGCCCCGCTGAAACCTTC
many | TRBJ2-3 | - | TRBV7-3 | CASSLTVADTQYF | TGTGCCAGCAGCTTAACAGTCGCAGATACGCAGTATTTT
many | TRBJ2-3 | TRBD2 | TRBV27 | CASSQVAGVGTDTQYF | TGTGCCAGCAGTCAAGTAGCGGGGGTAGGCACAGATACGCAGTATTTT
few | TRBJ1-3 | TRBD1 | TRBV12-3/TRBV12-4 | CASSFRDRGRPWGNTIYF | TGTGCCAGCAGTTTCCGGGACAGGGGGCGTCCGTGGGGAAACACCATATATTTT
many | TRBJ1-2 | - | TRBV7-6 | CASSPQLSYGYTF | TGTGCCAGCAGCCCCCAGTTGTCATATGGCTACACCTTC
few | TRBJ2-7 | TRBD1 | TRBV19 | CASSIVGTGTYEQYF | TGTGCCAGTAGTATAGTAGGGACAGGGACCTACGAGCAGTACTTC
many | TRBJ2-3 | TRBD1 | TRBV7-9 | CASRETGATDTQYF | TGTGCCAGCAGGGAGACAGGGGCCACAGATACGCAGTATTTT
many | TRBJ1-1 | - | TRBV6-6 | CASSYTTGLAFF | TGTGCCAGCAGTTACACGACAGGTCTGGCTTTCTTT
many | TRBJ2-2 | - | TRBV12-5 | CASGMENTGELFF | TGTGCTAGTGGTATGGAGAACACCGGGGAGCTGTTTTTT
- | TRBJ1-5 | - | TRBV19 | CASRLGGNQPQHF | TGTGCCAGTAGATTGGGAGGAAATCAGCCCCAGCATTTT
- | TRBJ2-1 | - | TRBV11-1 | CASSQAADTYNEQFF | TGTGCCAGCAGCCAAGCTGCTGACACCTACAATGAGCAGTTCTTC
many | TRBJ2-7 | - | TRBV6-5 | CASSYSGGQYYEQYF | TGTGCCAGCAGTTACTCAGGCGGGCAGTACTACGAGCAGTACTTC
many | TRBJ2-6 | - | TRBV5-1 | CASSGRVFGANVLTF | TGCGCCAGCAGCGGCAGGGTCTTTGGGGCCAACGTCCTGACTTTC